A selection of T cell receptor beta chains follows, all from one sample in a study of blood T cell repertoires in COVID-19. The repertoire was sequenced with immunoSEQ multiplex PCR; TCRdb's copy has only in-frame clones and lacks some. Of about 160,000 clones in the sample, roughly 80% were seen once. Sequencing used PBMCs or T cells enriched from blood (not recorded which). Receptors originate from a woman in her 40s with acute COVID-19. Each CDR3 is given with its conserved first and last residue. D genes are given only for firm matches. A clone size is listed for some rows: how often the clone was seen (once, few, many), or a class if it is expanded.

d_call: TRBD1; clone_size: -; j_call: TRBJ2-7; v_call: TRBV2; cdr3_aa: CASSELVGTGNPYEQYF; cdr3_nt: TGTGCCAGCAGTGAGCTGGTGGGGACAGGGAACCCCTACGAGCAGTACTTC
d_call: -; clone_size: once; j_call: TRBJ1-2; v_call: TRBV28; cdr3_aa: CASSLESTGINGYTF; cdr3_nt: TGTGCCAGCAGTTTAGAGTCCACAGGGATCAACGGCTACACCTTC
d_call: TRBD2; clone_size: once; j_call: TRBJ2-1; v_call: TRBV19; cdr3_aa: CASSGGTSGIGKQFF; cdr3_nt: TGTGCCAGTAGTGGCGGGACTAGCGGGATCGGGAAGCAGTTCTTC
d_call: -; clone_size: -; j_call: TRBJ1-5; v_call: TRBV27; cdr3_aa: CASGFGGNQPQHF; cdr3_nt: TGTGCCAGCGGGTTCGGGGGGAACCAGCCCCAGCATTTT
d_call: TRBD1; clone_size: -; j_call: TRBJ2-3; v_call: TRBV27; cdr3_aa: CASSFLGTGGYADTQYF; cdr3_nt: TGTGCCAGCAGTTTCCTTGGGACAGGGGGCTATGCAGATACGCAGTATTTT
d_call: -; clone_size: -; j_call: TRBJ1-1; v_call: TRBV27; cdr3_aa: CASTQTGRNTEAFF; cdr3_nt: TGTGCCAGCACCCAGACAGGTCGTAACACTGAAGCTTTCTTT
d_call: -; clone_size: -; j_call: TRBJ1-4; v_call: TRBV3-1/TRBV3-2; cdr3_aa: CASSPGALDATNEKLFF; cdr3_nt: TGTGCCAGCAGCCCAGGGGCTCTTGATGCAACTAATGAAAAACTGTTTTTT
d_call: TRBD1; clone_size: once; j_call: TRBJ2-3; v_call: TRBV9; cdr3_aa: CASSSWTGEFTQYF; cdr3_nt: TGTGCCAGCAGCTCCTGGACAGGGGAGTTTACGCAGTATTTT
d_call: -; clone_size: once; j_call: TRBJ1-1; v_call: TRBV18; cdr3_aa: CASSARLTWGDTEAFF; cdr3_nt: TGTGCCAGCTCAGCACGACTGACATGGGGGGACACTGAAGCTTTCTTT
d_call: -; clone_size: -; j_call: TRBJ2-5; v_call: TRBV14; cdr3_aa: CASSHPDRGQLAGQETQYF; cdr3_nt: TGTGCCAGCAGCCACCCGGACAGGGGCCAACTAGCGGGGCAAGAGACCCAGTACTTC
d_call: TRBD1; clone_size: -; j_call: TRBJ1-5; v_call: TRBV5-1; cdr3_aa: CASSRTGEGQPQHF; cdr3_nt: TGCGCCAGCAGCAGGACAGGGGAGGGTCAGCCCCAGCATTTT
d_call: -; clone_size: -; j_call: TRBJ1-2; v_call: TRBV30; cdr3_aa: CAGGSTAVYGYTF; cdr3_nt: TGTGCCGGCGGCTCGACAGCTGTCTATGGCTACACCTTC
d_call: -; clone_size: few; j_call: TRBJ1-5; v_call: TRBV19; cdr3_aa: CASSKLSNQPQHF; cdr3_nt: TGTGCCAGTAGTAAACTGAGCAATCAGCCCCAGCATTTT
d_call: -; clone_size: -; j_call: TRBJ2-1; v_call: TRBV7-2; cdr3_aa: CASSLGRDSYNEQFF; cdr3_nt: TGTGCCAGCAGCTTAGGGCGGGATTCCTACAATGAGCAGTTCTTC
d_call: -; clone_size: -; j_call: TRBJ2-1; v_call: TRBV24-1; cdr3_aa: CATSDSLARSYNEQFF; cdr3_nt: TGTGCCACCAGTGATTCTCTAGCGCGCTCCTACAATGAGCAGTTCTTC
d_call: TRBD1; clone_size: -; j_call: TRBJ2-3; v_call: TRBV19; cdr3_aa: CASSKRKGATDTQYF; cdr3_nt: TGTGCCAGTTCGAAGCGGAAGGGGGCCACAGATACGCAGTATTTT
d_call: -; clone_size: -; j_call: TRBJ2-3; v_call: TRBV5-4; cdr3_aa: CASSYQGAQYF; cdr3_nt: TGTGCCAGCAGCTATCAGGGCGCGCAGTATTTT
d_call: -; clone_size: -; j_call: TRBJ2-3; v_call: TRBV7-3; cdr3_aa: CASSLIGSDTQYF; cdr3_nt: TGTGCCAGCAGCTTAATCGGTTCAGATACGCAGTATTTT
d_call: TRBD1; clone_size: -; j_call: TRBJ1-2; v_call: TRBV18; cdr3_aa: CASSPRTGGAVMNYGYTF; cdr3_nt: TGTGCCAGCTCACCACGGACAGGGGGCGCGGTAATGAACTATGGCTACACCTTC
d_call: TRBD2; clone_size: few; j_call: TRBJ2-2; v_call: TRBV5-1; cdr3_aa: CASSLGTSAGELFF; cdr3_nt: TGCGCCAGCAGCTTGGGGACTAGCGCCGGGGAGCTGTTTTTT
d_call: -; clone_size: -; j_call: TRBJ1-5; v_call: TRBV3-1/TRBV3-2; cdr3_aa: CASSLGQAFNQPQHF; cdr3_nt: TGTGCCAGCAGCCTGGGGCAGGCGTTCAATCAGCCCCAGCATTTT
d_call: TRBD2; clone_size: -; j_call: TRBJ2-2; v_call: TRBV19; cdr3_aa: CASTDPSGRAAGELFF; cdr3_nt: TGTGCCAGTACCGACCCTAGCGGGAGGGCCGCCGGGGAGCTGTTTTTT
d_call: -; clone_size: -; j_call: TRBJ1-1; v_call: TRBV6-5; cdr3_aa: CASSYSSDTQAFF; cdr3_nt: TGTGCCAGCAGTTACTCATCGGACACTCAAGCTTTCTTT
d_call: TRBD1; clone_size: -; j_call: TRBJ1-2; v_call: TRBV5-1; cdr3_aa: CASSSNDRGLPYYGYTF; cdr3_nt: TGCGCCAGCAGCTCGAATGACAGGGGGCTACCCTACTATGGCTACACCTTC
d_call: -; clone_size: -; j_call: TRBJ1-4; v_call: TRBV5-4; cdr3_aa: CASSQAGATNEKLFF; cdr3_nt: TGTGCCAGCAGCCAGGCAGGGGCAACTAATGAAAAACTGTTTTTT
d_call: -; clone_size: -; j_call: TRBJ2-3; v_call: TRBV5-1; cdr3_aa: CASSLGLQSGSTDTQYF; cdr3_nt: TGCGCCAGCAGCTTGGGGTTGCAAAGCGGGAGCACAGATACGCAGTATTTT
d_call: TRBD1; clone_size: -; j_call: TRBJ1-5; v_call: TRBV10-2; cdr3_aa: CASWDRGQGNQPQHF; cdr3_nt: TGCGCCAGCTGGGACAGGGGGCAGGGCAATCAGCCCCAGCATTTT
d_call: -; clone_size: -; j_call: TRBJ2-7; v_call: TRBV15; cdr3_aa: CATSSITLLEQYF; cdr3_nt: TGTGCCACCAGCAGCATAACACTATTGGAGCAGTACTTC
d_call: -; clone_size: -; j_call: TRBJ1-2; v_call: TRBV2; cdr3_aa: CASSGEGEVRGYTF; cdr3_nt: TGTGCCAGCAGTGGGGAAGGGGAAGTACGTGGCTACACCTTC
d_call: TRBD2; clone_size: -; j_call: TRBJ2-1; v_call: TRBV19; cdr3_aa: CASSPTPRTSVPNEQFF; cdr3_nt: TGTGCCAGTAGTCCTACGCCCCGGACTAGCGTACCAAATGAGCAGTTCTTC
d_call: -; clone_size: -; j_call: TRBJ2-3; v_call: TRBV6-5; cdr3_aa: CASVRGSGYTDTQYF; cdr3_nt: TGTGCCAGCGTTCGGGGGAGCGGTTACACAGATACGCAGTATTTT
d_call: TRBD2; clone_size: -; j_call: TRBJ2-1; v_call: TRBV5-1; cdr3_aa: CASSSRGLAGVGYNEQFF; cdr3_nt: TGCGCCAGCAGCTCGAGGGGGCTAGCGGGAGTAGGGTACAATGAGCAGTTCTTC
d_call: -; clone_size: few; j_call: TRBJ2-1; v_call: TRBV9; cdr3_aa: CASSPGLLSNEQFF; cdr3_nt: TGTGCCAGCAGTCCGGGACTGCTTTCCAATGAGCAGTTCTTC
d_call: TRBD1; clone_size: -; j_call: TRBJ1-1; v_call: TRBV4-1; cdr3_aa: CASSPGQGVSEVAFF; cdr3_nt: TGCGCCAGCAGCCCGGGACAGGGGGTGAGTGAAGTAGCTTTCTTT
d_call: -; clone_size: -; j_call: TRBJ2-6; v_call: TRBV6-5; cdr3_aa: CASSGLAGANVLTF; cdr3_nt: TGTGCCAGCAGCGGGCTAGCGGGGGCCAACGTCCTGACTTTC
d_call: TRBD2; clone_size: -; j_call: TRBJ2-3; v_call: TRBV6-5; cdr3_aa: CASRRLAGADTQYF; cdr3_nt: TGTGCCAGCAGGAGACTAGCGGGAGCAGATACGCAGTATTTT
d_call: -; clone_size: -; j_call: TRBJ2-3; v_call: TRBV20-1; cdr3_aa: CSASGRNTDTQYF; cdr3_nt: TGCAGTGCTAGTGGTAGAAACACAGATACGCAGTATTTT
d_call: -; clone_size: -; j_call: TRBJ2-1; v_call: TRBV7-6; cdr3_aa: CASSSSTRTVTYNEQFF; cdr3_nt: TGTGCCAGCAGCTCTTCCACTAGAACCGTAACCTACAATGAGCAGTTCTTC
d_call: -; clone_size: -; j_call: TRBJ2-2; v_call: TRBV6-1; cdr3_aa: CASSESGVNTGELFF; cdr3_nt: TGTGCCAGCAGTGAATCCGGGGTAAACACCGGGGAGCTGTTTTTT
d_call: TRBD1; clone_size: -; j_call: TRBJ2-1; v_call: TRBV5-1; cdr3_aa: CASSLGQGVYNEQFF; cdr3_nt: TGCGCCAGCAGCCTCGGACAGGGGGTTTACAATGAGCAGTTCTTC
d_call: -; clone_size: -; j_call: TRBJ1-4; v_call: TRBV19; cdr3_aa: CASSGSLGEKLFF; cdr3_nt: TGTGCCAGTAGTGGGAGTTTGGGTGAAAAACTGTTTTTT
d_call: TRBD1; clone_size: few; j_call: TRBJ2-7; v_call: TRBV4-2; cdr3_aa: CASSQVGTGVLSSYEQYF; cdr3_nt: TGTGCCAGCAGCCAAGTCGGGACAGGGGTCCTGAGCTCCTACGAGCAGTACTTC
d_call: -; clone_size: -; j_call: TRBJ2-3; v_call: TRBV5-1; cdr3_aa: CASSVGLSDTQYF; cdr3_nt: TGCGCCAGCAGCGTGGGACTCTCAGATACGCAGTATTTT
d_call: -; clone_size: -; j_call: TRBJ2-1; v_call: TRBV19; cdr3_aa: CASSTRYGNEQFF; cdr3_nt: TGTGCCAGTAGTACGAGATACGGCAATGAGCAGTTCTTC
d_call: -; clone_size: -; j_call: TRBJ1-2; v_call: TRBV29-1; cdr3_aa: CSVDTVYGYTF; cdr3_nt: TGCAGCGTTGACACTGTCTATGGCTACACCTTC
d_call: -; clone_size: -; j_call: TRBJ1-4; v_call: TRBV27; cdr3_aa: CASSWGRGNEKLFF; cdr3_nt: TGTGCCAGCAGTTGGGGGCGAGGTAATGAAAAACTGTTTTTT
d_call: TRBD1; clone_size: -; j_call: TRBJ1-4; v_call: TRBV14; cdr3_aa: CASSHGDRSEKLFF; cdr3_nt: TGTGCCAGCAGCCATGGGGACAGAAGCGAAAAACTGTTTTTT
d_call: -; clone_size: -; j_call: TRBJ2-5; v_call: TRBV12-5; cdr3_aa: CASGLTAGGETQYF; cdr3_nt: TGTGCTAGTGGTTTGACGGCCGGAGGGGAGACCCAGTACTTC
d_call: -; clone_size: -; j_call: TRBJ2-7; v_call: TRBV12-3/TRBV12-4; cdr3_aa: CASSFGQGYEQYF; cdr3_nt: TGTGCCAGCAGTTTTGGGCAGGGCTACGAGCAGTACTTC